These T cell receptor beta chains were read from a single sample in a study of radiation and T cells in renal cell carcinoma. TCRdb keeps only in-frame clones here, not all; method: immunoSEQ multiplex PCR. The table records 140,000 to 150,000 clones, 75% to 90% of them present only once. The source material was blood, sampled from a patient whose treatment included radiotherapy and nephrectomy. These TCRs come from a woman aged 45-65 years with renal cell carcinoma. Each CDR3 is given with its conserved first and last residue. The D gene is left open where the match is weak. Some rows have no size entry. The others give once, few or many, or a class for an expanded clone.

V	D	size	J	CDR3	DNA
TRBV19	-	-	TRBJ1-5	CASSIEGGNQPQHF	TGTGCCAGTAGTATAGAAGGGGGCAATCAGCCCCAGCATTTT
TRBV28	-	-	TRBJ1-6	CASSRYNSPLHF	TGTGCCAGCAGCCGGTATAATTCACCCCTCCACTTT
TRBV5-4	-	-	TRBJ2-7	CASSLEAGFNEQYF	TGTGCCAGCAGCTTGGAGGCAGGGTTCAACGAGCAGTACTTC
TRBV6-5	TRBD2	-	TRBJ2-1	CASSYSTSGRINEQFF	TGTGCCAGCAGTTACTCGACTAGCGGGAGGATCAATGAGCAGTTCTTC
TRBV4-2	TRBD1	-	TRBJ1-2	CASSHGTGGRDGYTF	TGTGCCAGCAGCCACGGGACAGGGGGCAGGGATGGCTACACCTTC
TRBV28	-	few	TRBJ1-1	CASSLMQGTEAFF	TGTGCCAGCAGTTTAATGCAGGGCACTGAAGCTTTCTTT
TRBV7-2	-	-	TRBJ2-7	CASSLTTNTYEQYF	TGTGCCAGCAGCCTTACCACGAACACCTACGAGCAGTACTTC
TRBV9	TRBD2	once	TRBJ2-7	CASSAGGGEQYF	TGTGCCAGCAGCGCGGGGGGTGGCGAGCAGTACTTC
TRBV2	-	-	TRBJ2-3	CASSEENSSDTQYF	TGTGCCAGCAGTGAAGAAAACTCCTCGGATACGCAGTATTTT
TRBV19	-	-	TRBJ2-5	CASSISAAVRETQYF	TGTGCCAGTAGTATAAGCGCCGCTGTCAGAGAGACCCAGTACTTC
TRBV9	-	-	TRBJ1-3	CASSVGAPSSGNTIYF	TGTGCCAGCAGCGTGGGGGCTCCTAGCTCTGGAAACACCATATATTTT
TRBV4-1	-	once	TRBJ1-4	CASSPRGEDSNEKLFF	TGCGCCAGCAGCCCGAGGGGGGAGGACAGTAATGAAAAACTGTTTTTT
TRBV5-8	TRBD1	many	TRBJ2-7	CASSLVGTGSSYEQYF	TGTGCCAGCAGCTTGGTTGGGACAGGTTCTTCCTACGAGCAGTACTTC
TRBV9	TRBD1	-	TRBJ2-7	CASSASGQATYEQYF	TGTGCCAGCAGCGCCTCGGGACAGGCGACCTACGAGCAGTACTTC
TRBV5-1	-	once	TRBJ1-3	CASSLGWTGSGNTIYF	TGCGCCAGCAGCTTGGGGTGGACGGGTTCTGGAAACACCATATATTTT
TRBV27	TRBD1	-	TRBJ1-1	CASSLEGPQGVNTEAFF	TGTGCCAGCAGTTTAGAGGGGCCCCAGGGGGTTAACACTGAAGCTTTCTTT
TRBV6-5	-	once	TRBJ1-3	CASSYTGSSGNTIYF	TGTGCCAGCAGTTACACAGGAAGCTCTGGAAACACCATATATTTT
TRBV7-2	-	-	TRBJ2-3	CASSLDYQTDTQYF	TGTGCCAGCAGCTTGGACTACCAGACAGATACGCAGTATTTT
TRBV5-4	-	few	TRBJ2-3	CASSLSTDTQYF	TGTGCCAGCAGCCTTAGCACAGATACGCAGTATTTT
TRBV9	-	-	TRBJ1-2	CASSGTDHLVDGYTF	TGTGCCAGCAGCGGGACAGACCACTTAGTAGATGGCTACACCTTC
TRBV4-1	TRBD1	-	TRBJ1-3	CASSQGTGGSGNTIYF	TGCGCCAGCAGCCAAGGGACAGGGGGCTCTGGAAACACCATATATTTT
TRBV6-5	-	few	TRBJ1-1	CASSYSGGVNTEAFF	TGTGCCAGCAGTTACTCGGGTGGTGTGAACACTGAAGCTTTCTTT
TRBV5-6	-	few	TRBJ1-6	CASSLYGGRNSPLHF	TGTGCCAGCAGCTTGTATGGCGGGAGGAATTCACCCCTCCACTTT
TRBV19	-	-	TRBJ2-2	CASRTPGNTGELFF	TGTGCCAGTCGGACGCCGGGGAACACCGGGGAGCTGTTTTTT
TRBV5-1	-	few	TRBJ2-3	CASSGDIGADTQYF	TGCGCCAGCAGCGGGGACATCGGGGCAGATACGCAGTATTTT
TRBV9	-	-	TRBJ1-4	CASSVAPTTANEKLFF	TGTGCCAGCAGCGTAGCCCCGACCACGGCTAATGAAAAACTGTTTTTT
TRBV4-2	-	-	TRBJ1-4	CASSRRTASNEKLFF	TGTGCCAGCAGCCGAAGGACGGCGTCTAATGAAAAACTGTTTTTT
TRBV7-2	TRBD1	-	TRBJ2-7	CASSADRGREQYF	TGTGCCAGCAGCGCTGACAGGGGACGGGAGCAGTACTTC
TRBV6-1	TRBD1	-	TRBJ2-1	CASSEDRGEQFF	TGTGCCAGCAGTGAGGACAGGGGTGAGCAGTTCTTC
TRBV6-4	-	-	TRBJ1-4	CASSDSGRVGEKLFF	TGTGCCAGCAGTGACTCTGGGAGGGTCGGTGAAAAACTGTTTTTT
TRBV4-3	TRBD1	-	TRBJ1-2	CASSQEPGQINYGYTF	TGCGCCAGCAGCCAAGAGCCGGGACAGATTAACTATGGCTACACCTTC
TRBV19	-	-	TRBJ2-3	CASTPGGESTDTQYF	TGTGCCAGTACCCCGGGCGGGGAAAGCACAGATACGCAGTATTTT
TRBV19	TRBD1	-	TRBJ2-7	CASSIQRTGAGAEQYF	TGTGCCAGTAGTATACAGAGGACAGGGGCGGGGGCCGAGCAGTACTTC
TRBV10-1	-	-	TRBJ2-3	CASSGFNSGTQYF	TGCGCCAGCAGTGGTTTCAACAGCGGGACGCAGTATTTT
TRBV4-3	-	-	TRBJ1-4	CASSQTSLGPGGEKLFF	TGCGCCAGCAGCCAAACCTCCTTGGGTCCCGGTGGTGAAAAACTGTTTTTT
TRBV19	TRBD2	-	TRBJ2-7	CASSIGGRSYEQYF	TGTGCCAGTAGTATAGGCGGGAGATCCTACGAGCAGTACTTC
TRBV30	-	-	TRBJ2-7	CAWSVLGLEQYF	TGTGCCTGGAGTGTACTAGGGCTGGAGCAGTACTTC
TRBV4-3	-	-	TRBJ2-4	CASSQDGNRLAKNIQYF	TGCGCCAGCAGCCAAGATGGGAACCGGCTAGCCAAAAACATTCAGTACTTC
TRBV7-2	TRBD1	-	TRBJ1-2	CASSRGQGDYGYTF	TGTGCCAGCAGCCGCGGACAGGGCGACTATGGCTACACCTTC
TRBV2	-	-	TRBJ2-2	CASSVENTGELFF	TGTGCCAGCAGTGTTGAGAACACCGGGGAGCTGTTTTTT
TRBV5-1	-	-	TRBJ1-1	CASSLATANTEAFF	TGCGCCAGCAGCTTGGCCACAGCGAACACTGAAGCTTTCTTT
TRBV6-6	-	-	TRBJ2-2	CASRVATTGELFF	TGTGCCAGCAGGGTGGCGACCACCGGGGAGCTGTTTTTT
TRBV6-5	-	-	TRBJ1-2	CASRLLTGGGYTF	TGTGCCAGCAGGCTCCTGACAGGAGGTGGCTACACCTTC
TRBV5-5	TRBD1	once	TRBJ1-1	CASSLGRGRFADTEAFF	TGTGCCAGCAGCTTGGGCAGGGGGAGGTTTGCTGACACTGAAGCTTTCTTT
TRBV25-1	-	-	TRBJ2-3	CASSELAADTQYF	TGTGCCAGCAGTGAATTAGCTGCAGATACGCAGTATTTT
TRBV7-2	TRBD2	-	TRBJ2-2	CASSFSSGYNTGELFF	TGTGCCAGCAGCTTCTCTAGCGGGTATAACACCGGGGAGCTGTTTTTT
TRBV18	-	-	TRBJ2-7	CASSPTRQLSSYEQYF	TGTGCCAGCTCACCAACCAGACAGCTAAGCTCCTACGAGCAGTACTTC
TRBV4-3	-	-	TRBJ1-2	CASSQDQAQRTYGYTF	TGCGCCAGCAGCCAAGATCAGGCCCAAAGGACCTATGGCTACACCTTC
TRBV15	-	once	TRBJ2-1	CATSRDLSGNEQFF	TGTGCCACCAGCAGAGACTTGAGTGGCAATGAGCAGTTCTTC